The 10 T cell receptor beta chains listed next were all sequenced from one sample in a study of blood T cell repertoires in COVID-19. The data were produced by immunoSEQ multiplex PCR, yet TCRdb's version contains in-frame clones alone and is incomplete. The table records about 300,000 clones, about nine tenths of them present only once. The sequenced sample was PBMCs or T cells enriched from blood (not recorded which). The origin of the receptors is a young man who had recovered from COVID-19.

The chain links TRBV7-8 to TRBJ2-3; 10 bases map to TRBD2. The CDR3 spans 17 residues. The ends lost 8 bases at V and 1 base at J; junction bases unmatched: 12. The V gene's germline CDR1 is SGHVS and CDR2 FQNEAQ. The DNA of the CDR3 is TGTGCCAGCCCGGGGGGGCTAGCGGGGGTGGGCACAGATACGCAGTATTTT. It specifies CASPGGLAGVGTDTQYF.

The rearrangement links TRBV7-9 to TRBJ1-2; TRBD1 matches at 12 bases. V was clipped by 11 bases and J by 7 bases; unmatched bases: 20. This CDR3 contains 17 residues. Germline CDR1 reads SEHNR; CDR2 reads FQNEAQ (reference sequence). CDR3 region: CASNRADRDRGPGGYTF. The CDR3 coding sequence is TGTGCCTCGAATAGGGCCGACCGGGACAGGGGGCCAGGTGGCTACACCTTC.

The V call is TRBV15, the J call TRBJ1-5, with 11 bases matching TRBD1. The CDR3 contains 15 residues. Germline V lookup: CDR1 LNHNV, CDR2 YYDKDF (reference sequence). V shed 4 bases and J 5 bases; nucleotides not matched to a gene: 4. For the CDR3, the DNA is TGTGCCACCAGCACCAGGACAGGGGGCTATCAGCCCCAGCATTTT. Translating it yields CATSTRTGGYQPQHF. The whole variable domain, filled in from reference TRBV15 and TRBJ1-5, reads DAMVIQNPRYQVTQFGKPVTLSCSQTLNHNVMYWYQQKSSQAPKLLFHYYDKDFNNEADTPDNFQSRRPNTSFCFLDIRSPGLGDTAMYLCATSTRTGGYQPQHFGDGTRLSIL.

This chain uses TRBV7-2 with TRBJ1-1; 7 bases align to TRBD1. Germline CDR1 SGHTA, CDR2 FQGNSA. The CDR3 runs 14 residues. The V segment lost 2 bases and the J segment 5 bases; nucleotides outside the gene matches: 5. In DNA form, the CDR3 reads TGTGCCAGCAGCTTAACACGACAGGGTACTGAAGCTTTCTTT. Amino acids: CASSLTRQGTEAFF.

The chain employs TRBV15 and TRBJ2-5; D is possibly TRBD2 (6 bases). Germline V gene sequence: CDR1 LNHNV, CDR2 YYDKDF (reference sequence). The CDR3 runs to 14 residues. V was shortened by 1 base and J by 5 bases, with 11 bases between the two germline ends. CDR3 in DNA: TGTGCCACCAGCAGAGCTATTCGGGAGGAGACCCAGTACTTC. Translation: CATSRAIREETQYF.

The table lists this clone with a count of one. This chain joins TRBV11-3 and TRBJ2-7; no definite D call. The V end lost 5 bases, the J end lost 0 bases, and 5 bases lay between the germline ends. This CDR3 spans 12 amino acids. The germline CDR1 and CDR2 sequences are SGHNT and YENEEA. CDR3 loop: CASSPRSYEQYF. Written as DNA, the CDR3 is TGTGCCAGCAGCCCCCGCTCCTACGAGCAGTACTTC.

The chain links TRBV18 to TRBJ2-7; D perhaps matches TRBD2 (6 bases). The germline V gene has CDR1 KGHSH and CDR2 LQKENI. Trimming took 0 bases from V and 3 from J, leaving 12 bases between them. This CDR3 spans 15 amino acids. The CDR3 bases are TGTGCCAGCTCACCACCGGAACGGGGGATCTACGAGCAGTACTTC. As protein: CASSPPERGIYEQYF.

The V gene is TRBV7-8, the J gene TRBJ1-3; the match to TRBD1 covers 7 bases. CDR3 length: 16 amino acids. The junction had 9 bases not matched to a gene; V was cut back by 4 bases and J by 3 bases. CDR1 SGHVS and CDR2 FQNEAQ come from the germline V gene. CDR3 amino acids: CASSSNTGDGGNTIYF. The CDR3 DNA reads as TGTGCCAGCAGCTCGAACACAGGGGATGGTGGAAACACCATATATTTT.

The CDR3: CASRFGTGPNYGYTF. The DNA for the CDR3 is TGTGCCAGCAGATTCGGGACAGGGCCTAACTATGGCTACACCTTC. This chain connects TRBV2 to TRBJ1-2; 9 bases align to TRBD1. J lost 0 bases, V lost 6 bases, and 5 bases had no gene match. Germline CDR1 reads SNHLY; CDR2 reads FYNNEI. The CDR3 loop spans 15 amino acids.

The chain has TRBV19 and TRBJ2-7; TRBD1 matches at 12 bases. V lost 4 bases, J lost 6 bases, and 4 bases stayed unmatched. The CDR3 extends over 14 amino acids. CDR1 and CDR2 from the germline V gene are LNHDA and SQIVND (reference sequence). The CDR3, as DNA: TGTGCCAGTAGTACCGGGACAGGGGGCGCCGAGCAGTACTTC. Translated: CASSTGTGGAEQYF. Using reference TRBV19 and TRBJ2-7 for the parts outside the CDR3, the full variable domain is DGGITQSPKYLFRKEGQNVTLSCEQNLNHDAMYWYRQDPGQGLRLIYYSQIVNDFQKGDIAEGYSVSREKKESFPLTVTSAQKNPTAFYLCASSTGTGGAEQYFGPGTRLTVT.